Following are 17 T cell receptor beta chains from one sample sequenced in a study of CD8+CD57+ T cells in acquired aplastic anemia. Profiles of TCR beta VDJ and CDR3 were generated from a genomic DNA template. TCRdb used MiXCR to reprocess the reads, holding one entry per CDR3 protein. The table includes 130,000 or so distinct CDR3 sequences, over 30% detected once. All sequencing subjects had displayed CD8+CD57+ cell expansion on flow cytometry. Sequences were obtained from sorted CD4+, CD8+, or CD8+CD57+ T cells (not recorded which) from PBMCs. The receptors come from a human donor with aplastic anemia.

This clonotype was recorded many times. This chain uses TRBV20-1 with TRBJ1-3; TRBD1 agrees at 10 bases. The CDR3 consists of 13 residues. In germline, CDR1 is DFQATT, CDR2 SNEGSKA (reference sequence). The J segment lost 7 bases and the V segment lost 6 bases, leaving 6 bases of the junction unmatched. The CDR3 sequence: CSAPGQGRNTIYF. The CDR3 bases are TGCAGTGCGCCGGGACAGGGGAGGAACACCATATATTTT.

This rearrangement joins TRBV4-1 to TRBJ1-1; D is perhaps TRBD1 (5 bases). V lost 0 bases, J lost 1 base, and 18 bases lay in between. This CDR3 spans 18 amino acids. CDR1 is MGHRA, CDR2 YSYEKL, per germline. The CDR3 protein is CASSQDPARTISNTEAFF. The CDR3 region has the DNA TGCGCCAGCAGCCAAGATCCCGCCAGGACAATTTCGAACACTGAAGCTTTCTTT.

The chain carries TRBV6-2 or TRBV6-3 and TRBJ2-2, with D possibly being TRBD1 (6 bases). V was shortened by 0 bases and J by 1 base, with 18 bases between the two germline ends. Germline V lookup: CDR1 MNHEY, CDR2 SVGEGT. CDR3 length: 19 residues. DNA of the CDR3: TGTGCCAGCAGTTACTCGAGGCCCAGTGGGGGCCAGAACACCGGGGAGCTGTTTTTT. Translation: CASSYSRPSGGQNTGELFF.

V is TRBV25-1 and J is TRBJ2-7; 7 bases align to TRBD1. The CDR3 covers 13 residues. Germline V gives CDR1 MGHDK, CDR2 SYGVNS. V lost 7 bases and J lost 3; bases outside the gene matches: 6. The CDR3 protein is CASIVAGGYEQYF. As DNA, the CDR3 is TGTGCCAGCATCGTGGCAGGGGGCTACGAGCAGTACTTC.

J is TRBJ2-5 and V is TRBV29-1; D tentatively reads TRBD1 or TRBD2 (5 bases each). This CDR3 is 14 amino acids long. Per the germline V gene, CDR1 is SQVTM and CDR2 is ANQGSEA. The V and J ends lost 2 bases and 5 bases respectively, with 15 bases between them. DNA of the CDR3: TGCAGCGTTGAAATCGGGACCATTGGGGAGACCCAGTACTTC. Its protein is CSVEIGTIGETQYF. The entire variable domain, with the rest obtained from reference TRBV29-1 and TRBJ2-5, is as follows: SAVISQKPSRDICQRGTSLTIQCQVDSQVTMMFWYRQQPGQSLTLIATANQGSEATYESGFVIDKFPISRPNLTFSTLTVSNMSPEDSSIYLCSVEIGTIGETQYFGPGTRLLVL.

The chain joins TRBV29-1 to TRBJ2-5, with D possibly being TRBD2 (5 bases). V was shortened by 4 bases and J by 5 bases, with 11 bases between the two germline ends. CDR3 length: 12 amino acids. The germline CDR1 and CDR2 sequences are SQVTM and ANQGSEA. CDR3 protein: CSVVAFGETQYF. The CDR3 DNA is TGCAGCGTTGTAGCGTTCGGGGAGACCCAGTACTTC.

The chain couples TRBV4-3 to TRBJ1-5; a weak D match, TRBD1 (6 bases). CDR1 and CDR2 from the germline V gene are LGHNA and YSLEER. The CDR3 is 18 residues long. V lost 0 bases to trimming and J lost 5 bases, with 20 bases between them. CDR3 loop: CASSQEKARQAKYQPQHF. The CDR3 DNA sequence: TGCGCCAGCAGCCAAGAGAAGGCCCGACAGGCTAAGTATCAGCCCCAGCATTTT.

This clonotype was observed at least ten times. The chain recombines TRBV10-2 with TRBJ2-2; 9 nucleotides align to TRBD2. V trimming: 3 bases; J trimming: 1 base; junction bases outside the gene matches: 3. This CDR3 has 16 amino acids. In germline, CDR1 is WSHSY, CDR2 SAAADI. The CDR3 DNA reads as TGCGCCAGCAGTGAAACTAGCGGGCTGAACACCGGGGAGCTGTTTTTT. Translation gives CASSETSGLNTGELFF.

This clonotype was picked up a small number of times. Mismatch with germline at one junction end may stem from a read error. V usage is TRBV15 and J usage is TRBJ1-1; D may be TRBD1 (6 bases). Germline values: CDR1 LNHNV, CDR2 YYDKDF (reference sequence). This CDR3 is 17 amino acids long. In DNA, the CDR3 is TGTGCCGCCAGCAGCTTGGATTGGGGGCGCTGGAGCACTGAAGCTTTCTTT. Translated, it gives CAASSLDWGRWSTEAFF.

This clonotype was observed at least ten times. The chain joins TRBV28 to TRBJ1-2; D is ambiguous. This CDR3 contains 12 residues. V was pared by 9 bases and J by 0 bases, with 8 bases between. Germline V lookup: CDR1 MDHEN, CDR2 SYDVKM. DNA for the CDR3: TGTGCCAGTAAGGAGGCTAACTATGGCTACACCTTC. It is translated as CASKEANYGYTF.

The CDR3 DNA sequence: TGTGCCAGCAGCCCCCAGTACTACAATGAGCAGTTCTTC. The encoded protein is CASSPQYYNEQFF. The chain carries TRBV12-3 or TRBV12-4 and TRBJ2-1; D is uncertain. The CDR3 sequence is 13 residues long. With 6 bases removed from V and 3 bases from J, the gap between germline ends came to 9 bases.

The chain's CDR3 is CAIATSGEPDTQYF. CDR3 nucleotide sequence: TGTGCCATCGCTACTAGCGGGGAGCCAGATACGCAGTATTTT. V gene TRBV10-3 combines with J gene TRBJ2-3; 10 nucleotides align to TRBD2. Germline CDR1 ENHRY, CDR2 SYGVKD. The trim removed 8 bases at V and 4 bases at J, leaving 6 bases unmatched. This CDR3 region has 14 residues.

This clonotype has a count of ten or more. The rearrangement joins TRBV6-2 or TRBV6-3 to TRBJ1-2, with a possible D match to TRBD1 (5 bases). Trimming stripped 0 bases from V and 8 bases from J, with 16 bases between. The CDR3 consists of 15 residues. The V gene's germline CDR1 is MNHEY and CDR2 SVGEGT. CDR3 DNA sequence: TGTGCCAGCAGTTACTCGACAGCACTCCGAGGAGGCTACACCTTC. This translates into CASSYSTALRGGYTF.

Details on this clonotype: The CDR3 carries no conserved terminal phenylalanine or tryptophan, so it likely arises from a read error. CDR3 nucleotide sequence: TGTGCCAGCAGCTCCGGCGGGGGGCCGGAGACCCAGTACTCC. Its protein is CASSSGGGPETQYS. This chain links TRBV7-9 with TRBJ2-5; TRBD2 matches 8 bases. The CDR3 runs 14 residues. Germline CDR1 is SEHNR and CDR2 is FQNEAQ (reference sequence). The ends lost 4 bases at V and 5 bases at J; junction bases unmatched: 6.

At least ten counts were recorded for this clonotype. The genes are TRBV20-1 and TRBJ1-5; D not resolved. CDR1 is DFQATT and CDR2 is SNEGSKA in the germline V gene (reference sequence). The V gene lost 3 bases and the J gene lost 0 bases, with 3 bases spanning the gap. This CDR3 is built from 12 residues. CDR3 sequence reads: CSASRSNQPQHF. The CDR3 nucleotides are TGCAGTGCTAGTCGTAGCAATCAGCCCCAGCATTTT.

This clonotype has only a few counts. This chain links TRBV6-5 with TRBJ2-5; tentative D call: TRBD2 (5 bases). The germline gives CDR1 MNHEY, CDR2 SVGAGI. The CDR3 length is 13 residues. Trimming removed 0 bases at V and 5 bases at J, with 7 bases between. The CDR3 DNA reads TGTGCCAGCAGTTACTCTCCGGGGGAGACCCAGTACTTC. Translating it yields CASSYSPGETQYF.

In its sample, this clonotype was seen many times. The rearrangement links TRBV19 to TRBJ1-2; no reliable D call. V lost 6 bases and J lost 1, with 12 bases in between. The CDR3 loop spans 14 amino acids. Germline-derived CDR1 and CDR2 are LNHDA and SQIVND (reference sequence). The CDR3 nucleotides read TGTGCCAGTAGGGAGGTTCCGTATAACTATGGCTACACCTTC. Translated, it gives CASREVPYNYGYTF.